This T cell receptor beta chain is from a study of post-analysis software for immune sequencing data. Study information: There were relapsing-remitting, secondary progressive and progressive-relapsing multiple sclerosis among the disease courses included.

TCR beta cDNA libraries included unique molecular identifiers. TCRdb reprocessed the PCR reads via MiXCR and lists one record per CDR3 protein. The sample lists about half a million distinct CDR3 sequences; roughly 34% were seen once. On this clonotype: As yet, its antigen is unknown. At one boundary the junction diverges from the germline segment, which might be a read error.

From germline, CDR1 is SSHAT and CDR2 FNYEAQ (reference sequence). The CDR3 extends over 18 amino acids. Notes on the study in general: The five TRBV segments detected at higher frequency in patients than in controls included TRBV5-6, TRBV5-1 and TRBV20-1. F measure clustering grouped samples strongly by preparation batch. Normalized Chao1 diversity was significantly lower in multiple sclerosis patients than in controls.

The rearrangement joins TRBV7-7 to TRBJ2-1; 10 nucleotides line up with TRBD2. This clonotype was obtained from a girl aged 2-17 years with multiple sclerosis. The material sequenced was blood. CDR3 protein: CASSLAGGRGGSYNAQFF. The CDR3 coding sequence is TGTGCTAGCAGCTTAGCGGGGGGCCGAGGGGGATCATATAATGCGCAGTTCTTC.